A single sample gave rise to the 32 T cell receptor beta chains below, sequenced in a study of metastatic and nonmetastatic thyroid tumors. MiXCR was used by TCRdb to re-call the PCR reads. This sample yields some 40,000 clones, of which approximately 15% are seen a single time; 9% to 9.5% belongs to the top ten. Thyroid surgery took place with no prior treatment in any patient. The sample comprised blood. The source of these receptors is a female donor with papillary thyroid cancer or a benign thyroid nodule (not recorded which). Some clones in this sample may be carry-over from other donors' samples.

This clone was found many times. CDR3 sequence (DNA): TGTGCCAGCAGACCCGGGACAGGGTATTTTCGAGAGACCCAGTACTTC. Residues: CASRPGTGYFRETQYF. This rearrangement joins TRBV12-3 or TRBV12-4 to TRBJ2-5, with TRBD1 matching over 9 bases. The CDR3 is made up of 16 amino acids. V lost 6 bases to trimming and J lost 4 bases; unmatched junction nucleotides: 12.

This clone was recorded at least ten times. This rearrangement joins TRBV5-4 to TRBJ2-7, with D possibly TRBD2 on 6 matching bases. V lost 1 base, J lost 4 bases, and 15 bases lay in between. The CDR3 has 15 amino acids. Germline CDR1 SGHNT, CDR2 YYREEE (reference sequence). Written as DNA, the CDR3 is TGTGCCAGCAGCTTGATGGGACTTCAAAATTACGAGCAGTACTTC. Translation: CASSLMGLQNYEQYF.

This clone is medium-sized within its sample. The CDR3: CASSSTYVGPYDGYTF. CDR3 DNA: TGTGCCAGCAGTTCGACATACGTGGGGCCTTACGATGGCTACACCTTC. This sequence joins TRBV28 and TRBJ1-2; weak D call: TRBD1 (5 bases). In germline, CDR1 is MDHEN, CDR2 SYDVKM. V was cut by 4 bases and J by 6 bases, with 21 bases left in between. This CDR3 contains 16 residues.

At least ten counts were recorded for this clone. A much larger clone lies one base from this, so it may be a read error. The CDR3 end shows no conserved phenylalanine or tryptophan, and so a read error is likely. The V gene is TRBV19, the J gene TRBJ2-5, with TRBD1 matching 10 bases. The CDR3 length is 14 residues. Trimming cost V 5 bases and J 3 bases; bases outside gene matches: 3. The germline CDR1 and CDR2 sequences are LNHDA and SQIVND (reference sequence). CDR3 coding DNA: TGTGCCAGTAGTCCAGGACAGGGGGAAGAGACCCAGTACCTC. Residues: CASSPGQGEETQYL.

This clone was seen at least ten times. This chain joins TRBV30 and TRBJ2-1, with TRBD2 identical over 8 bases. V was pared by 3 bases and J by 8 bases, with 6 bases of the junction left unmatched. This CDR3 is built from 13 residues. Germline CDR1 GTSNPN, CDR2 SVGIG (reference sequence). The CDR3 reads CAWSPLGRDEQFF. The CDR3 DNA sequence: TGTGCCTGGAGCCCCCTCGGGAGGGATGAGCAGTTCTTC. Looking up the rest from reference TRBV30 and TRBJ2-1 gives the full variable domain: SQTIHQWPATLVQPVGSPLSLECTVEGTSNPNLYWYRQAAGRGLQLLFYSVGIGQISSEVPQNLSASRPQDRQFILSSKKLLLSDSGFYLCAWSPLGRDEQFFGPGTRLTVL.

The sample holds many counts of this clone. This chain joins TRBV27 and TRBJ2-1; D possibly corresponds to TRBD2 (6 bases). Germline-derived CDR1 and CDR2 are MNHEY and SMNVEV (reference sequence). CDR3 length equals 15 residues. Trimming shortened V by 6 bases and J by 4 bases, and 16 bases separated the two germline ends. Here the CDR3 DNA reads TGTGCCAGCAGCTCCCGAGACCGGGGGTACAATGAGCAGTTCTTC. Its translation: CASSSRDRGYNEQFF.

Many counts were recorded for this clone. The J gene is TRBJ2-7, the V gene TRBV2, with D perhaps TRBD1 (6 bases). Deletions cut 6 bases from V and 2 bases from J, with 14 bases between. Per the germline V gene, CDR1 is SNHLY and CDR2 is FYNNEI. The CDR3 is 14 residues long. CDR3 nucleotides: TGTGCCAGCAGAAAGTGGGACAATACCTACGAGCAGTACTTC. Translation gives CASRKWDNTYEQYF.

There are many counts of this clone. The CDR3 nucleotides read TGTGCCACCAGCACGACAGGGGCAACTAATGAAAAACTGTTTTTT. Translated: CATSTTGATNEKLFF. V and J are TRBV15 and TRBJ1-4; 8 nucleotides line up with TRBD1. The CDR3 length is 15 residues. Germline V gene lookup returns CDR1 LNHNV and CDR2 YYDKDF (reference sequence). V shed 4 bases and J 0 bases; nucleotides not matched to a gene: 1.

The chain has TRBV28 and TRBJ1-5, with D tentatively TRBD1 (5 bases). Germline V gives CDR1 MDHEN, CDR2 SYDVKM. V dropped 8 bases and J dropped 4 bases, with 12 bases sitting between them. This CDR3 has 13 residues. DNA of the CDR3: TGTGCCAGCGGTGGCAGGGAAAATCAGCCCCAGCATTTT. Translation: CASGGRENQPQHF.

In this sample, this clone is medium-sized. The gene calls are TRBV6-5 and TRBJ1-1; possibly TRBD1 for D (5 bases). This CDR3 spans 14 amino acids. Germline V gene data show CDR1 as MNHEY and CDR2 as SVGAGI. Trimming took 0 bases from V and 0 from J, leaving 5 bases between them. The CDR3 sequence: CASSYSDMNTEAFF. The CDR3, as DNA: TGTGCCAGCAGTTACTCGGACATGAACACTGAAGCTTTCTTT.

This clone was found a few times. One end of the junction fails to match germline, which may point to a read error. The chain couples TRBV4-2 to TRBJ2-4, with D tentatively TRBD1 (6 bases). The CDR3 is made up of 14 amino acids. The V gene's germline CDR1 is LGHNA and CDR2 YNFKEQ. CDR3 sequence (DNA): TGTGCCAGCAGCCCCGACAGGATAGGAAACATTCAATACTTC. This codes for CASSPDRIGNIQYF.

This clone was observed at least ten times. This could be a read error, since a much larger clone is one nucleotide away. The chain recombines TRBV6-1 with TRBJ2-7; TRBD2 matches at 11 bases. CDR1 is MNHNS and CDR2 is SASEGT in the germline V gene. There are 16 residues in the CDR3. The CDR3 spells CVSSVTSGSPFYEQYF. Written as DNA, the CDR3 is TGTGTCAGCAGTGTAACTAGCGGGAGCCCCTTCTACGAGCAGTACTTC.

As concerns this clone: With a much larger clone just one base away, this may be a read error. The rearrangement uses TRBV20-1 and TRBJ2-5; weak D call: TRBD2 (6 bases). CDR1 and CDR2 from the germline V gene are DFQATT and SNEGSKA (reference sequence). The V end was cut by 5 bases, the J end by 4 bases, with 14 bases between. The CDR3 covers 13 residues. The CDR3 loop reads CSASLAVGETQYF. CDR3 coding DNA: TGCAGTGCTTCCTTAGCGGTAGGAGAGACCCAGTACTTC.

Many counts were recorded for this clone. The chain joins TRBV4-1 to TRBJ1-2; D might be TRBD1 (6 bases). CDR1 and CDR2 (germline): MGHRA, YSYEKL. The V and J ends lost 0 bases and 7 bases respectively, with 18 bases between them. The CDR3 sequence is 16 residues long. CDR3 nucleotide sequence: TGCGCCAGCAGCCAAGACCAGGGGACCCAAATGGGTGGCTACACCTTC. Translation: CASSQDQGTQMGGYTF.

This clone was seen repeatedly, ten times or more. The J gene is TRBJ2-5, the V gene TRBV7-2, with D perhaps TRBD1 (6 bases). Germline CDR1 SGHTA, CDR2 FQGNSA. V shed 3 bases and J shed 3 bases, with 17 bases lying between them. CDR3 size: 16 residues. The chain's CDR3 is CASSFQTGSQKETQYF. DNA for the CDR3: TGTGCCAGCAGCTTCCAGACAGGTTCTCAAAAAGAGACCCAGTACTTC.

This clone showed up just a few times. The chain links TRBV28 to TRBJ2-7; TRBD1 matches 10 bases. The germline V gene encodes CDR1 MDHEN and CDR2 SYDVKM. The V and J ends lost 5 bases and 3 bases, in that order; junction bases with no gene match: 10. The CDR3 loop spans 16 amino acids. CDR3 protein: CASSHYGGTGDYEQYF. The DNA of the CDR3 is TGTGCCAGCAGTCACTACGGGGGGACAGGGGACTACGAGCAGTACTTC. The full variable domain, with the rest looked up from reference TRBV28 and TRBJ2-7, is DVKVTQSSRYLVKRTGEKVFLECVQDMDHENMFWYRQDPGLGLRLIYFSYDVKMKEKGDIPEGYSVSREKKERFSLILESASTNQTSMYLCASSHYGGTGDYEQYFGPGTRLTVT.

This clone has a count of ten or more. The CDR3 DNA is TGTGCCAGCAGCCAAGCCGGCCGGGGGAGTGGGTATTTT. Translating it yields CASSQAGRGSGYF. The rearrangement uses TRBV3-1 and TRBJ2-3, with D perhaps matching TRBD2 (6 bases). V gave up 1 base and J gave up 14 bases, with 16 bases separating them. CDR1 LGHDT and CDR2 YNNKEL come from the germline V gene (reference sequence). The CDR3 loop spans 13 amino acids.

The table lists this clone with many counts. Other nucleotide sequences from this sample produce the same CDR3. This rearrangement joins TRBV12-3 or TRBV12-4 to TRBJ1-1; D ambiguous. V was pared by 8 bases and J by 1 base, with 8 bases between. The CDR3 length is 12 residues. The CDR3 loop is CASSRPNTEAFF. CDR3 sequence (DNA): TGTGCCAGCTCACGACCGAACACTGAAGCTTTCTTT.

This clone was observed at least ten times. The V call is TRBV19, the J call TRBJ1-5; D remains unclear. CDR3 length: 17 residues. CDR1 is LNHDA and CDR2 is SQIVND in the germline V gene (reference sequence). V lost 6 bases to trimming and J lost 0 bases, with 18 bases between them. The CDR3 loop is CASRNGSPLYSNQPQHF. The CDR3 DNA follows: TGTGCCAGTAGGAACGGCAGCCCATTGTATAGCAATCAGCCCCAGCATTTT.

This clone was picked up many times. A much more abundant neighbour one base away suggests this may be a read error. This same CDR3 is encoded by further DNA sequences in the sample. CDR3 bases: TGTGCCTGGAGTGACCGGGCCTATGGCTACACCTTC. Translation: CAWSDRAYGYTF. The V gene is TRBV30, the J gene TRBJ1-2, with no clear D. The CDR3 sequence is 12 residues long. Trimming pared 1 base from V and 4 bases from J, leaving 7 bases between. Per the germline V gene, CDR1 is GTSNPN and CDR2 is SVGIG (reference sequence).

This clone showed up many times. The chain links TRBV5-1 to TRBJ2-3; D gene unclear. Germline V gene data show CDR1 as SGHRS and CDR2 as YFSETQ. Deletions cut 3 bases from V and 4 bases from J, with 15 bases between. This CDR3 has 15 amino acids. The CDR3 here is CASSSWASSSDTQYF. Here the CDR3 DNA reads TGCGCCAGCAGCTCCTGGGCCTCAAGTTCAGATACGCAGTATTTT. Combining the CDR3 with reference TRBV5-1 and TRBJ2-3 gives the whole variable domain KAGVTQTPRYLIKTRGQQVTLSCSPISGHRSVSWYQQTPGQGLQFLFEYFSETQRNKGNFPGRFSGRQFSNSRSEMNVSTLELGDSALYLCASSSWASSSDTQYFGPGTRLTVL.

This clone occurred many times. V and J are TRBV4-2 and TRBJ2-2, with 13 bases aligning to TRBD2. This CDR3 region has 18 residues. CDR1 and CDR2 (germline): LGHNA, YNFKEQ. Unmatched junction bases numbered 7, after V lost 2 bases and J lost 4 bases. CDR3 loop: CASSQNRLAGGGTGELFF. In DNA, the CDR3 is TGTGCCAGCAGCCAAAACCGACTAGCGGGAGGAGGCACCGGGGAGCTGTTTTTT.

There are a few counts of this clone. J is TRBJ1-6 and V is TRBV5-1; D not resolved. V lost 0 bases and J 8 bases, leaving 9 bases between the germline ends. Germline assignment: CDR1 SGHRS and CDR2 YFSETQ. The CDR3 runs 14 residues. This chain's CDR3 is CASSLGGTDSPLHF. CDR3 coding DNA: TGCGCCAGCAGCTTGGGGGGTACTGATTCACCCCTCCACTTT.

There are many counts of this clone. The CDR3 coding sequence is TGTGCCAGCAGCCGGAAGAGAGGTTCTGGGCACGAGCAGTACTTC. Amino acids: CASSRKRGSGHEQYF. The V call is TRBV3-1, the J call TRBJ2-7; no clear D. V gave up 4 bases and J gave up 5 bases, with 18 bases separating them. Germline V lookup: CDR1 LGHDT, CDR2 YNNKEL (reference sequence). CDR3 size: 15 residues.

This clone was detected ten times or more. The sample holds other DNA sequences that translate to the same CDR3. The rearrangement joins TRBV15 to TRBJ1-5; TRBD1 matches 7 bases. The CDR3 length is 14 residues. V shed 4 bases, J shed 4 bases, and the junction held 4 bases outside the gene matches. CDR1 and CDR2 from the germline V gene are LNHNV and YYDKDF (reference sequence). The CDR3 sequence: CATSTTGDNQPQHF. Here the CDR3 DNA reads TGTGCCACCAGCACCACAGGGGATAATCAGCCCCAGCATTTT.

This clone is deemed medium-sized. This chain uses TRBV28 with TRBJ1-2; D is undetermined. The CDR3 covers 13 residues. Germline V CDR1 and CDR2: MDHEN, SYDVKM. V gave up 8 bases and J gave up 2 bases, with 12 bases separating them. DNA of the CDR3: TGTGCCAGCGATGACGGTTTGAACTATGGCTACACCTTC. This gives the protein CASDDGLNYGYTF.

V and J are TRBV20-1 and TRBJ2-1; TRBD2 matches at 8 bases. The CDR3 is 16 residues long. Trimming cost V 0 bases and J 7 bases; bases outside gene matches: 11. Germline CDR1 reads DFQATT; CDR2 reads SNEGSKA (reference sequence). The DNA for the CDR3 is TGCAGTGCTAGAGATAGCCTAGCGGGCCCTGAAAATGAGCAGTTCTTC. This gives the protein CSARDSLAGPENEQFF.

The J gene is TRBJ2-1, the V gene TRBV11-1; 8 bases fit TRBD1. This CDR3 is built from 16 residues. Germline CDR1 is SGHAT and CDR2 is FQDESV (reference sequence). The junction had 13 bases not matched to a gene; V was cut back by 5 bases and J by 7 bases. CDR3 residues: CASSTRTGTVRNEQFF. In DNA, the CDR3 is TGTGCCAGCAGCACCCGGACAGGGACCGTTAGGAATGAGCAGTTCTTC.

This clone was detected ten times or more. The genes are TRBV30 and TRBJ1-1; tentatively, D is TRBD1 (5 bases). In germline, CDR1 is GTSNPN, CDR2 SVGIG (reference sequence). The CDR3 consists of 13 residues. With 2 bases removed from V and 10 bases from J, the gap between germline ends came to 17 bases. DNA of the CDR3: TGTGCCTGGAGTAGGATCACGGGGGAGGGAGCTTTCTTT. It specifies CAWSRITGEGAFF.

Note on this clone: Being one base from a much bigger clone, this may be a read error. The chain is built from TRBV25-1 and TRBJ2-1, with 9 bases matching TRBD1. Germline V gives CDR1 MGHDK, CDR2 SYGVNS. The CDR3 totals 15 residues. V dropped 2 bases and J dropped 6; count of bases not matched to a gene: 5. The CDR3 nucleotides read TGTGCCAGCAGTGAAGACAGGGGGTCCACCAATGAGCAGTTCTTC. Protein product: CASSEDRGSTNEQFF.

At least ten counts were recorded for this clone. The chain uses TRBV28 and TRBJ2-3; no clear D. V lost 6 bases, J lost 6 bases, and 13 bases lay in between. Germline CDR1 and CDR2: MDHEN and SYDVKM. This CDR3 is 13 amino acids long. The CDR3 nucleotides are TGTGCCAGCAGAGAAGGCTCCGGGGATACGCAGTATTTT. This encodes CASREGSGDTQYF.

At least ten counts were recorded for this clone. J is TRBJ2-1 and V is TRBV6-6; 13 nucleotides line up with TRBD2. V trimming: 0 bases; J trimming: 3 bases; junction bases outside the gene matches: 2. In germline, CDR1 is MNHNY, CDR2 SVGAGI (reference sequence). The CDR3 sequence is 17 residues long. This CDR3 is CASSYSGLAGVYNEQFF. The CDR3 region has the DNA TGTGCCAGCAGTTACTCCGGACTAGCGGGAGTCTACAATGAGCAGTTCTTC.